This record covers a single T cell receptor (beta chain). Its cognate antigen is unknown. Study-wide results and limits: The larger-cohort validation was restricted to a single TCR beta V-J rearrangement rather than whole repertoires. Tumor Treg TCRs overlapped most with tumor naive CD4+ cells.

Naive CD4+ T cells were purified with Tregs depleted by CD25. TCRdb reanalysed the 5' RACE reads using MiXCR and keeps one entry per CDR3 protein. The sample holds tens of thousands of distinct CDR3 sequences; almost 25% are singletons and the top ten take 3.2%. V shed 5 bases and J 0 bases; nucleotides not matched to a gene: 6. The CDR3 length is 17 residues. Sequencing used tumor-infiltrating naive CD4+ T cells sorted from the breast tumor. Described subset: naive CD4+ T cells, CD4+CD45RA+CD25-. This clonotype originated in a female donor with breast cancer. The chain has TRBV12-3 or TRBV12-4 and TRBJ2-1; 11 nucleotides match TRBD2. DNA for the CDR3: TGTGCCAGCAGTCGACTAGCGGGACCCCTCTCCTACAATGAGCAGTTCTTC. Protein product: CASSRLAGPLSYNEQFF.